This passage covers 21 T cell receptor beta chains from one sample sequenced in a study of CD8 T cells in Susac syndrome. RNA totalling roughly 0.5 to 1 ug underwent reverse transcription with random hexamers. TCRdb reprocessed the immunoSEQ multiplex PCR reads with MiXCR, giving one entry per CDR3 protein. Among 100,000 to 150,000 distinct CDR3 sequences, over 90% were seen once, and the ten largest hold more than 0.1%. Sequenced material: CD4+ T cells from PBMCs. The receptors stem from a human donor in good health.

The chain joins TRBV28 to TRBJ2-5; unclear D gene. Trimming pared 4 bases from V and 7 bases from J, leaving 10 bases between. The CDR3 covers 12 residues. CDR1 and CDR2 (germline): MDHEN, SYDVKM. CDR3 sequence: CASSSNVPTQYF. DNA for the CDR3: TGTGCCAGCAGTTCGAATGTCCCGACCCAGTACTTC.

The CDR3 DNA is TGCAGCGTTGAAGGGGTCGGAGGGGGCGAAGAGACCCAGTACTTC. Its translation is CSVEGVGGGEETQYF. V usage is TRBV29-1 and J usage is TRBJ2-5, with D tentatively TRBD1 (7 bases). Germline loops: CDR1 SQVTM, CDR2 ANQGSEA. With 1 base removed from V and 3 bases from J, the gap between germline ends came to 15 bases. The CDR3 loop spans 15 amino acids.

This sequence joins TRBV28 and TRBJ1-2, with D hard to call. Trimming took 2 bases from V and 7 from J, leaving 20 bases between them. Germline lookup yields CDR1 MDHEN and CDR2 SYDVKM. The CDR3 is 16 amino acids. CDR3 sequence: CASSLIERSESRGYTF. DNA of the CDR3: TGTGCCAGCAGTTTAATCGAGAGGAGCGAATCTCGTGGCTACACCTTC.

On this clonotype: Germline is not matched at one junction end, which may reflect a read error. The chain is built from TRBV7-2 and TRBJ1-5; no clear D. Per the germline V gene, CDR1 is SGHTA and CDR2 is FQGNSA. There are 13 residues in the CDR3. CDR3 nucleotide sequence: TGTGCCTGCAGCTCCATTAGCAATCAGCCCCAGCATTTT. Amino acid sequence: CACSSISNQPQHF.

The chain joins TRBV28 to TRBJ2-2; perhaps TRBD2 as D (5 bases). This CDR3 region has 13 residues. Trimming left V 4 bases short and J 7 bases short, with 10 bases between. Germline assignment: CDR1 MDHEN and CDR2 SYDVKM. The CDR3 sequence: CASSSRRYGELFF. The CDR3 nucleotides are TGTGCCAGCAGTTCACGGAGGTACGGGGAGCTGTTTTTT.

The rearrangement links TRBV20-1 to TRBJ2-7, with 12 bases matching TRBD2. The V and J ends lost 7 bases and 0 bases, in that order; junction bases with no gene match: 13. This CDR3 has 17 residues. The germline gives CDR1 DFQATT, CDR2 SNEGSKA (reference sequence). In DNA, the CDR3 is TGCAGTGGCCTGGCCGGGACTAGCGGGCCTCCCTCCTACGAGCAGTACTTC. It encodes CSGLAGTSGPPSYEQYF.

The chain carries TRBV5-1 and TRBJ2-3, with 8 bases that match TRBD2. The CDR3 is made up of 15 amino acids. With 5 bases clipped from V and 4 bases from J, the junction kept 9 bases outside the gene matches. The germline gives CDR1 SGHRS, CDR2 YFSETQ. This chain's CDR3 is CASRKSGRNADTQYF. The CDR3, as DNA: TGCGCCAGCAGGAAGAGCGGGAGAAACGCAGATACGCAGTATTTT.

The rearrangement joins TRBV4-1 to TRBJ2-2, with D perhaps given as TRBD1 or TRBD2 (5 bases each). The CDR3 runs to 16 residues. The V end lost 3 bases, the J end lost 7 bases, and 18 bases lay between the germline ends. In germline, CDR1 is MGHRA, CDR2 YSYEKL. The CDR3 here is CASSQAGTRTGGELFF. CDR3 DNA sequence: TGCGCCAGCAGCCAGGCCGGGACCCGGACCGGCGGGGAGCTGTTTTTT.

J is TRBJ2-5 and V is TRBV4-1; 8 bases line up with TRBD2. V shed 4 bases, J shed 0 bases, and the junction held 13 bases outside the gene matches. CDR3 length: 18 amino acids. Germline CDR1 MGHRA, CDR2 YSYEKL. CDR3 residues: CASSLRPTSGRNQETQYF. CDR3 DNA sequence: TGCGCCAGCAGCCTTAGGCCTACTAGCGGACGAAACCAAGAGACCCAGTACTTC.

V usage is TRBV4-2 and J usage is TRBJ2-3; no firm D call. The CDR3 has 12 residues. The germline V gene has CDR1 LGHNA and CDR2 YNFKEQ. The germline V and J ends were trimmed by 0 bases and 6 bases, with 4 bases remaining between them. The CDR3 DNA sequence: TGTGCCAGCAGCCAAGAATACGATACGCAGTATTTT. It codes for CASSQEYDTQYF.

The chain links TRBV4-2 to TRBJ2-1; TRBD2 agrees at 9 bases. CDR1 is LGHNA, CDR2 YNFKEQ, per germline. Trimming cost V 4 bases and J 4 bases; bases outside gene matches: 5. The CDR3 length is 15 residues. The CDR3, as DNA: TGTGCCAGCAGCCCTGAAGCGGGGGGTTACAATGAGCAGTTCTTC. It yields the protein CASSPEAGGYNEQFF.

This clonotype was seen a few times. The rearrangement joins TRBV5-1 to TRBJ2-7, with 7 nucleotides matching TRBD1. This CDR3 is 15 amino acids long. Germline V gene lookup returns CDR1 SGHRS and CDR2 YFSETQ. Trimming at V came to 0 bases and at J to 3 bases, leaving 6 bases not matched to a gene. CDR3 residues: CASSLEGAGHYEQYF. CDR3 nucleotide sequence: TGCGCCAGCAGCTTGGAGGGGGCAGGTCACTACGAGCAGTACTTC.

This chain joins TRBV4-1 and TRBJ1-5, with 11 bases fitting TRBD1. This CDR3 is built from 15 residues. Germline CDR1 reads MGHRA; CDR2 reads YSYEKL. With 1 base clipped from V and 4 bases from J, the junction kept 0 bases outside the gene matches. CDR3 sequence: CASSQGDRGNQPQHF. For the CDR3, the DNA is TGCGCCAGCAGCCAAGGGGACAGGGGGAATCAGCCCCAGCATTTT.

CDR3: CASSWGVDSETQYF. The CDR3 DNA follows: TGCGCCAGCAGCTGGGGGGTAGATTCAGAGACCCAGTACTTC. The V gene is TRBV5-1, the J gene TRBJ2-5; weak D call: TRBD2 (6 bases). Germline lookup yields CDR1 SGHRS and CDR2 YFSETQ. Trimming cost V 3 bases and J 4 bases, with 13 bases left between them. This CDR3 has 14 amino acids. The full variable domain, rest sourced from reference TRBV5-1 and TRBJ2-5, is KAGVTQTPRYLIKTRGQQVTLSCSPISGHRSVSWYQQTPGQGLQFLFEYFSETQRNKGNFPGRFSGRQFSNSRSEMNVSTLELGDSALYLCASSWGVDSETQYFGPGTRLLVL.

This chain joins TRBV29-1 and TRBJ2-1, with 10 nucleotides matching TRBD2. The trim removed 7 bases at V and 4 bases at J, leaving 7 bases unmatched. This CDR3 has 14 amino acids. Germline-derived CDR1 and CDR2 are SQVTM and ANQGSEA. This CDR3 reads CSASGTSVYNEQFF. The CDR3 nucleotides are TGCAGCGCCTCCGGGACTAGCGTTTACAATGAGCAGTTCTTC.

The chain links TRBV28 to TRBJ2-2; 7 bases match TRBD1. Trimming took 6 bases from V and 0 from J; bases not matched to a gene: 4. Germline CDR1 is MDHEN and CDR2 is SYDVKM. The CDR3 spans 15 residues. This CDR3 is CASRLQGSNTGELFF. CDR3 sequence (DNA): TGTGCCAGCAGACTACAGGGGTCGAACACCGGGGAGCTGTTTTTT.

The rearrangement links TRBV15 to TRBJ2-7, with TRBD2 matching 8 bases. This CDR3 has 14 amino acids. Trimming at V came to 4 bases and at J to 7 bases, leaving 9 bases not matched to a gene. Germline V gene sequence: CDR1 LNHNV, CDR2 YYDKDF (reference sequence). For the CDR3, the DNA is TGTGCCACCAGCATTAGCGGGGCCTCCCTGGAGCAGTACTTC. This codes for CATSISGASLEQYF.

The CDR3 sequence: CASSLVGAPNTGELFF. The CDR3 bases are TGTGCCAGCAGCTTAGTGGGGGCTCCGAACACCGGGGAGCTGTTTTTT. The chain is built from TRBV7-2 and TRBJ2-2, with a weak D call TRBD1 (6 bases). The ends were cut back, 1 base at V and 0 bases at J, with 9 bases in the middle. Looked up from germline, CDR1 is SGHTA and CDR2 is FQGNSA. This CDR3 contains 16 residues.

The rearrangement uses TRBV29-1 and TRBJ2-1, with D maybe TRBD1 (6 bases). The CDR3 extends over 11 amino acids. Germline CDR1 reads SQVTM; CDR2 reads ANQGSEA. Trimming left V 6 bases short and J 7 bases short, with 10 bases between. The CDR3 sequence is CSVAQGNEQFF. DNA of the CDR3: TGCAGCGTAGCACAGGGAAATGAGCAGTTCTTC.

J is TRBJ2-6 and V is TRBV5-1; 9 bases match TRBD1. CDR1 and CDR2 (germline): SGHRS, YFSETQ. The CDR3 sequence is 16 residues long. V was pared by 5 bases and J by 4 bases, with 7 bases of the junction left unmatched. CDR3 coding DNA: TGCGCCAGCAGACAAGGGACAGGGCGCGGGGCCAACGTCCTGACTTTC. Its translation: CASRQGTGRGANVLTF.

This clonotype occurred once. This sequence joins TRBV18 and TRBJ2-3; 7 bases map to TRBD2. Germline values: CDR1 KGHSH, CDR2 LQKENI. V lost 5 bases to trimming and J lost 9 bases; unmatched junction nucleotides: 20. The CDR3 length is 17 residues. CDR3 amino acids: CASSVPLRREPHPTQYF. The CDR3 DNA is TGTGCCAGCTCAGTCCCCTTGAGGCGGGAGCCCCACCCCACGCAGTATTTT.